A single sample is the source of the 4 T cell receptor beta chains below, sequenced in a study of T cells in Graves' hyperthyroidism and ophthalmopathy. RNA transcripts were the template for amplifying TCR beta CDR3 regions. HTBI primers were employed in a first-round RT-PCR of the TCR CDR3. TCRdb analysed the multiplex PCR reads with MiXCR anew, one entry per CDR3 protein. The sample holds roughly 570,000 distinct CDR3 sequences; about 15% are singletons and the top ten take around 6.6%. The sequenced sample was blood. The receptors stem from a woman aged 25 to 39 with Graves' hyperthyroidism.

The chain uses TRBV9 and TRBJ2-1; D possibly corresponds to TRBD2 (5 bases). Germline assignment: CDR1 SGDLS and CDR2 YYNGEE. The CDR3 has 13 amino acids. V was pared by 3 bases and J by 9 bases, with 13 bases between. CDR3: CASSGRGQLEQFF. CDR3 nucleotides: TGTGCCAGCAGCGGACGGGGTCAGCTTGAGCAGTTCTTC.

This clonotype was seen ten or more times. The V gene is TRBV12-3 or TRBV12-4, the J gene TRBJ2-7; D is possibly TRBD1 (6 bases). The CDR3 is made up of 13 amino acids. Between the trimmed V and J ends, which lost 8 bases and 3 bases, there was a span of 14 bases. The CDR3 here is CASRDRWNYEQYF. The CDR3 nucleotides read TGTGCCAGCCGAGACAGGTGGAACTACGAGCAGTACTTC.

This chain uses TRBV7-9 with TRBJ2-7; TRBD2 matches at 8 bases. CDR1 and CDR2 from the germline V gene are SEHNR and FQNEAQ (reference sequence). J was trimmed by 6 bases and V by 3 bases; bases with no gene match: 7. This CDR3 spans 14 amino acids. The CDR3 DNA reads as TGTGCCAGCAGCTTTGAGCGGGAGATTGGCGAGCAGTACTTC. Its translation: CASSFEREIGEQYF.

There are many counts of this clonotype. This sequence joins TRBV3-1 and TRBJ2-1; TRBD2 aligns across 7 bases. CDR1 LGHDT and CDR2 YNNKEL come from the germline V gene (reference sequence). Losses at the gene ends were 3 bases for V and 8 bases for J; bases not matched to a gene: 13. This CDR3 contains 16 residues. The CDR3 coding sequence is TGTGCCAGCAGCCACGCCACGGGCGGGAGTGGCTATGAGCAGTTCTTC. Amino acids: CASSHATGGSGYEQFF.